These 4 T cell receptor beta chains came from one sample sequenced in a study of Graves' ophthalmopathy and Graves' hyperthyroidism. RNA served as the template for amplifying TCR beta CDR3 regions. RT-PCR was first run with HTBI primers, then multiplex PCR in a second round. TCRdb recomputed calls from the multiplex PCR reads with MiXCR, one row per CDR3 protein. The sample lists 650,000 to 900,000 distinct CDR3 sequences, 40% seen once, with roughly 46% in the top ten. The sequenced sample consisted of peripheral blood. Receptors were obtained from an adult man with Graves' ophthalmopathy.

DNA for the CDR3: TGTGCCAGCAGCCCTGGACTAGCGGGTGACGAGAACAACACCGGGGAGCTGTTTTTT. It yields the protein CASSPGLAGDENNTGELFF. V gene TRBV7-9 combines with J gene TRBJ2-2; 11 bases align to TRBD2. CDR1 is SEHNR, CDR2 FQNEAQ, per germline (reference sequence). V trimming: 5 bases; J trimming: 2 bases; junction bases outside the gene matches: 13. The CDR3 extends over 19 amino acids.

This clonotype has only a few counts. The genes are TRBV28 and TRBJ1-2; a weak D match, TRBD1 (6 bases). V lost 7 bases to trimming and J lost 8 bases, with 14 bases between them. Looked up from germline, CDR1 is MDHEN and CDR2 is SYDVKM. CDR3 length equals 12 residues. In DNA form, the CDR3 reads TGTGCCAGCAACCAAGGGGGGGAAGGCTACACCTTC. Its protein product is CASNQGGEGYTF.

The chain links TRBV4-3 to TRBJ1-5, with D tentatively TRBD1 (5 bases). V was clipped by 0 bases and J by 2 bases, with 8 bases between them. The germline CDR1 and CDR2 sequences are LGHNA and YSLEER. This CDR3 is 15 amino acids long. CDR3: CASSQEGRRNQPQHF. The CDR3, as DNA: TGCGCCAGCAGCCAAGAGGGACGGCGCAATCAGCCCCAGCATTTT.

This clonotype was observed many times. The chain employs TRBV2 and TRBJ1-6; possible D gene TRBD1, 5 bases. Germline CDR1 SNHLY, CDR2 FYNNEI. This CDR3 has 14 amino acids. The germline V and J ends were trimmed by 6 bases and 4 bases, with 10 bases remaining between them. CDR3 loop: CASSRDAYNSPLHF. The CDR3 DNA follows: TGTGCCAGCAGCCGGGACGCTTATAATTCACCCCTCCACTTT.